This T cell receptor beta chain came from a study of T cell changes during pregnancy in multiple sclerosis. This clone was found once. Data came from immunoSEQ multiplex PCR; TCRdb stores just in-frame clones and leaves some out. The sample includes approximately 45,000 clones, roughly 92% of them seen just once. The CDR3 extends over 22 amino acids. Germline assignment: CDR1 SQVTM and CDR2 ANQGSEA. With 5 bases removed from V and 6 bases from J, the gap between germline ends came to 40 bases. This specimen was CD4+ T cells from peripheral blood mononuclear cells, taken in the first trimester of pregnancy. This sequence originates from a female donor with multiple sclerosis, enrolled in a pregnancy study. The chain employs TRBV29-1 and TRBJ2-2, with TRBD1 as a possible D gene (6 bases). CDR3 sequence: CSVKGVWRSTGTTPSDAGELFF. The CDR3 DNA reads TGCAGCGTTAAGGGGGTGTGGCGGTCGACCGGGACCACTCCTTCCGACGCCGGGGAGCTGTTTTTT.